Detailed here is one T cell receptor (beta chain). Its antigen is undetermined. This sample is part of a study of cytomegalovirus exposure and HLA in healthy donors. General study findings and limits: Cytomegalovirus-associated TCR beta chains were listed, numbering 150 to 200. An observed cluster of highly shared sequence variants was recorded as a likely sequencing artifact. In vitro confirmation showed three CMV-associated chains to be CMV antigen specific.

The PCR made use of 60 Vbeta and 13 Jbeta primers. The assay was immunoSEQ multiplex PCR, and TCRdb's table has in-frame clones only and misses some. Here the sample table reports just over 150,000 clones. The germline V gene has CDR1 SGDLS and CDR2 YYNGEE. V lost 0 bases to trimming and J lost 3 bases, with 10 bases between them. The CDR3 loop spans 15 amino acids. The sequence derives from a man younger than 45 in good health and CMV-seronegative. The chain joins TRBV9 to TRBJ1-3, with a weak D call TRBD1 (6 bases). The source material was PBMCs. The CDR3 DNA is TGTGCCAGCAGCGTAGCCTCAGGGGTTGGAAACACCATATATTTT. Translating it yields CASSVASGVGNTIYF.